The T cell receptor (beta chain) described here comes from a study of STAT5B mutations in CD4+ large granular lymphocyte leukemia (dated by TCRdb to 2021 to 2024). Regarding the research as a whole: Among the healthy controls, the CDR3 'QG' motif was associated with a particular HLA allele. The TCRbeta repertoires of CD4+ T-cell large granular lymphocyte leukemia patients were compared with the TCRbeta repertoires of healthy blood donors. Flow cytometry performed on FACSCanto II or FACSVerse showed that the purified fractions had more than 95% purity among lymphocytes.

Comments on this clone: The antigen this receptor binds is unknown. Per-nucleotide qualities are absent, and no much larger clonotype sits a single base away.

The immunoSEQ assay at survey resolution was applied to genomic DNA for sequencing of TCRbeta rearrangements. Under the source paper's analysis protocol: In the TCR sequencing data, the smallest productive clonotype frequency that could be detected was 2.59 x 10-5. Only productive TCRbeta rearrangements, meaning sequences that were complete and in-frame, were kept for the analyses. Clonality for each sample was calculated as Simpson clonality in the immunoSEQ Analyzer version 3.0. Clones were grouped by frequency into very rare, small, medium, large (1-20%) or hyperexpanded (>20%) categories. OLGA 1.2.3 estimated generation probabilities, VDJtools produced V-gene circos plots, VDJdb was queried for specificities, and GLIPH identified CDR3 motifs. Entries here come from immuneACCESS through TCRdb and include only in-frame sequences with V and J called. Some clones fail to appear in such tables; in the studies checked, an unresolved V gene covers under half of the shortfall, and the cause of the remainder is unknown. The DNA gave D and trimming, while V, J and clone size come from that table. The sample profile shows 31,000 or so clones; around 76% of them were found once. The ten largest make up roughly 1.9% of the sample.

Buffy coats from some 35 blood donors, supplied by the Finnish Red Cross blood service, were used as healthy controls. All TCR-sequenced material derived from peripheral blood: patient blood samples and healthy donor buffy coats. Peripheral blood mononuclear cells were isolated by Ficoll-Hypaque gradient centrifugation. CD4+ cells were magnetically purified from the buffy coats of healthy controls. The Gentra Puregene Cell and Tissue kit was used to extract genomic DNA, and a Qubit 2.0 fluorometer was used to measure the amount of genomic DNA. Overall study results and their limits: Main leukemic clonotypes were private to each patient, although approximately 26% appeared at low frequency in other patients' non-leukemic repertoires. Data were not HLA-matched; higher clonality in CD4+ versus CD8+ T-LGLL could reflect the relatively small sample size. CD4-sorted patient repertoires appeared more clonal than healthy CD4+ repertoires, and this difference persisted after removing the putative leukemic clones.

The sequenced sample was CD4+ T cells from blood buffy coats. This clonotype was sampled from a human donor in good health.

The nucleotide sequence reads as follows: TGTGCCAGCAGCTCCCAAGCTCCCACCGGTTCACCCCTCCACTTT. This gives the protein CASSSQAPTGSPLHF. The sequence links TRBV7-8 to TRBJ1-6; there is no confident call for the D gene. The V and J ends are trimmed by 4 bases and 9 bases, leaving 16 bases between them. The CDR3 measures 15 amino acids from cysteine to phenylalanine. Just the 45-base CDR3 DNA is kept, in frame starting at base 1. From a lookup of the germline V gene, CDR1 and CDR2 are SGHVS and FQNEAQ.